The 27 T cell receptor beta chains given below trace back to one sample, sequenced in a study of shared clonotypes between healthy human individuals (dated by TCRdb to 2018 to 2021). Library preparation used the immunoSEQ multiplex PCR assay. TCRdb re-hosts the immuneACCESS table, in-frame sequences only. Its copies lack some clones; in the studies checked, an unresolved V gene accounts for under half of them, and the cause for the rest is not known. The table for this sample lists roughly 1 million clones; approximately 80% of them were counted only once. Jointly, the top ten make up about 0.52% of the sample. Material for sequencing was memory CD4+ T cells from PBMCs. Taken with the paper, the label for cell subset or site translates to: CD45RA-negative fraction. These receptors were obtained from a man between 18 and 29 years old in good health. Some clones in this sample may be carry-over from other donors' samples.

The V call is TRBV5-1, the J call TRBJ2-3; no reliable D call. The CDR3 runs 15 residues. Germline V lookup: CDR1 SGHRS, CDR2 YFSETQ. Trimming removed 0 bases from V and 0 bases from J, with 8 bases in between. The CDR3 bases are TGCGCCAGCAGCTTGGGGAAGCTCAGCACAGATACGCAGTATTTT. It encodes CASSLGKLSTDTQYF.

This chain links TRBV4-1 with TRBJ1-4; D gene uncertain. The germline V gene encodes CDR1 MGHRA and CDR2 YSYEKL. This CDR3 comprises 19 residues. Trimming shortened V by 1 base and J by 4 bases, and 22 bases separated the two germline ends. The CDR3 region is CASSQAGGSGWQINEKLFF. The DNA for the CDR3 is TGCGCCAGCAGCCAAGCCGGCGGGTCGGGTTGGCAGATTAATGAAAAACTGTTTTTT.

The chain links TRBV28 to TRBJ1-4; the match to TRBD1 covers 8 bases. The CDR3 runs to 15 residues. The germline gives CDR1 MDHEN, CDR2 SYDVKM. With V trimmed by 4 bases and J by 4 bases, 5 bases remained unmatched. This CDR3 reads CASSSPTGVNEKLFF. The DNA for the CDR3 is TGTGCCAGCAGTTCCCCGACAGGGGTTAATGAAAAACTGTTTTTT. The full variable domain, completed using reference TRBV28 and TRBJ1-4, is DVKVTQSSRYLVKRTGEKVFLECVQDMDHENMFWYRQDPGLGLRLIYFSYDVKMKEKGDIPEGYSVSREKKERFSLILESASTNQTSMYLCASSSPTGVNEKLFFGSGTQLSVL.

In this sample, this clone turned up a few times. The CDR3 nucleotides read TGTGCCAGCGTGGGGCAGAAGAACACTGAAGCTTTCTTT. Translating gives CASVGQKNTEAFF. V and J are TRBV28 and TRBJ1-1; D may be TRBD1 (5 bases). Germline lookup yields CDR1 MDHEN and CDR2 SYDVKM. This CDR3 has 13 amino acids. The ends were cut back, 8 bases at V and 1 base at J, with 11 bases in the middle.

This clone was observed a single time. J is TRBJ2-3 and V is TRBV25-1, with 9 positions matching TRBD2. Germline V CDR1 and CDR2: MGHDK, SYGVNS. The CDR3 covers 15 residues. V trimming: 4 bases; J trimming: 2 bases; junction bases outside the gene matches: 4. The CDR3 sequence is CASSGLAGPTDTQYF. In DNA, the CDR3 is TGTGCCAGCAGTGGTCTAGCGGGACCCACAGATACGCAGTATTTT.

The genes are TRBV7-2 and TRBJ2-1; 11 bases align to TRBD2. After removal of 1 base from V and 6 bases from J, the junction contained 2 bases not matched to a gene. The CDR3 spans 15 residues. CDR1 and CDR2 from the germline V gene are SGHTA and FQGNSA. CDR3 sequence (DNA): TGTGCCAGCAGCTTAGTAGCGGGAGGGGGCAATGAGCAGTTCTTC. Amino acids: CASSLVAGGGNEQFF.

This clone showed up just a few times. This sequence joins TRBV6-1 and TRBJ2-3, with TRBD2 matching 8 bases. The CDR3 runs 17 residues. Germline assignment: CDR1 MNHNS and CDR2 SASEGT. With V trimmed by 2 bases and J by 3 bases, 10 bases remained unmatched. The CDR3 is CASSEFAGGAGTDTQYF. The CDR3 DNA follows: TGTGCCAGCAGTGAATTCGCGGGGGGCGCTGGGACAGATACGCAGTATTTT.

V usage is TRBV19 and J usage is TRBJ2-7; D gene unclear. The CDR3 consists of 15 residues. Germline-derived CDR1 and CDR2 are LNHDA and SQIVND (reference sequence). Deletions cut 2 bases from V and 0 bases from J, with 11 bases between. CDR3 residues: CASSIMGSVSYEQYF. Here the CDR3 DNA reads TGTGCCAGTAGTATAATGGGCAGTGTCTCCTACGAGCAGTACTTC.

CDR3 DNA sequence: TGTGCCAGCAGCTTGCGGAGGGGAGCCACGAACACCGGGGAGCTGTTTTTT. It specifies CASSLRRGATNTGELFF. This chain uses TRBV14 with TRBJ2-2; a possible D gene is TRBD2 (6 bases). The CDR3 is made up of 17 amino acids. The V and J ends lost 5 bases and 0 bases respectively, with 16 bases between them. The V gene's germline CDR1 is SGHDN and CDR2 FVKESK.

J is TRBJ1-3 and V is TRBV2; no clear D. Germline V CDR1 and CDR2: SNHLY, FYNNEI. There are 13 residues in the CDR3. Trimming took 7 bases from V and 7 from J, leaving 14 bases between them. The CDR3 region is CASTGRLSNTIYF. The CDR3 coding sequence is TGTGCCAGCACGGGTAGACTGTCTAACACCATATATTTT.

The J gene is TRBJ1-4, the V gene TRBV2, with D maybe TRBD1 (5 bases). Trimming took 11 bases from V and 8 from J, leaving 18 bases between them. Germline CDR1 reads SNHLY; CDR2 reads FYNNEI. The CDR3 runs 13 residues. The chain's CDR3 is CARGVGFGEKLFF. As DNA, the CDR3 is TGTGCCCGAGGGGTGGGGTTTGGCGAAAAACTGTTTTTT.

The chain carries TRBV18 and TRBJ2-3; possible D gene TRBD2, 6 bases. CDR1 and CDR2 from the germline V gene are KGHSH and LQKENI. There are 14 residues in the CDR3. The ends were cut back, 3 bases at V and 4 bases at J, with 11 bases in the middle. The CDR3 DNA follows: TGTGCCAGCTCACCTAAGAGGGAGGCAGATACGCAGTATTTT. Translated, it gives CASSPKREADTQYF.

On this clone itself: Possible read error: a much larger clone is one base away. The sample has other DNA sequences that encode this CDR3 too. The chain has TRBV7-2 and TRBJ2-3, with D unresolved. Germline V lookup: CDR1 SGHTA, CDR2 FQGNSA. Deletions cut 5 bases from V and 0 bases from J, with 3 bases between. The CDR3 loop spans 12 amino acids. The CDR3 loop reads CASSLSTDTQYF. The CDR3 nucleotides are TGTGCCAGCAGCCTTAGCACAGATACGCAGTATTTT.

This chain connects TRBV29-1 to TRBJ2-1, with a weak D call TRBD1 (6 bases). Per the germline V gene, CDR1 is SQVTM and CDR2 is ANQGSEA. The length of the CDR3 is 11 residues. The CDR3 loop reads CSGGLTNEQFF. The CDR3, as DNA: TGCAGTGGGGGCCTAACCAATGAGCAGTTCTTC.

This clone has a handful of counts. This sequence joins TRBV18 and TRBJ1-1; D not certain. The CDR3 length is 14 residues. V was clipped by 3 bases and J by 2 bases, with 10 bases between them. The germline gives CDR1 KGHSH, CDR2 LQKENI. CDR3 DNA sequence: TGTGCCAGCTCACCCGGATTGGGAAACACTGAAGCTTTCTTT. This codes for CASSPGLGNTEAFF.

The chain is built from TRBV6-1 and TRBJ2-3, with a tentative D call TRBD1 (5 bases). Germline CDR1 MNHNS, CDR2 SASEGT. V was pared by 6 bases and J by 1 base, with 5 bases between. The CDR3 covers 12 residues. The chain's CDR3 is CASRGGTDTQYF. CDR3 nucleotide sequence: TGTGCCAGCAGAGGGGGCACAGATACGCAGTATTTT.

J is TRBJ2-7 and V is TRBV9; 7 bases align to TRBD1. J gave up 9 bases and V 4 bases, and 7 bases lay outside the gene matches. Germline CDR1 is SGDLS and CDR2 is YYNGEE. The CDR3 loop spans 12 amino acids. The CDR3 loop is CASSPRQGVQYF. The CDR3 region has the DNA TGTGCCAGCAGCCCACGACAGGGCGTGCAGTACTTC. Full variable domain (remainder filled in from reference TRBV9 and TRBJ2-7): DSGVTQTPKHLITATGQRVTLRCSPRSGDLSVYWYQQSLDQGLQFLIQYYNGEERAKGNILERFSAQQFPDLHSELNLSSLELGDSALYFCASSPRQGVQYFGPGTRLTVT.

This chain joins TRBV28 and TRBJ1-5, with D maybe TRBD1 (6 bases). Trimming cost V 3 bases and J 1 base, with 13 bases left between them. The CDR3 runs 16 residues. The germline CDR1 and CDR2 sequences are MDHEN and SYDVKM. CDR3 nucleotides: TGTGCCAGCAGTTTCGGGGGGGCTTGGAGCAATCAGCCCCAGCATTTT. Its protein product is CASSFGGAWSNQPQHF.

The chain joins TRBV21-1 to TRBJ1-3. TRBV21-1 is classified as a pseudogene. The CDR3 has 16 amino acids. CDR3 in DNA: TGTGCCAGCAGCCCCAGGACGGGAGGCTCTGGAAACACCATATATTTT. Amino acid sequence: CASSPRTGGSGNTIYF.

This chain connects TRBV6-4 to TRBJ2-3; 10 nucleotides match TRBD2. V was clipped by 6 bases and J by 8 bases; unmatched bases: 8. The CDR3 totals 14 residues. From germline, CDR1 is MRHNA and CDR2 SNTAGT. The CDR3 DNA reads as TGTGCCAGCAGCGCTAGCGGGAGCGGATCTACGCAGTATTTT. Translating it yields CASSASGSGSTQYF.

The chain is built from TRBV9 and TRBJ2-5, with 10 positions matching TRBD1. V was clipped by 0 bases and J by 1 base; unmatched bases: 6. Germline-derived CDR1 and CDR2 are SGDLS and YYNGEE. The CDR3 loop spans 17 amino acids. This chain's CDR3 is CASSVGQGARIQETQYF. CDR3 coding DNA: TGTGCCAGCAGCGTAGGACAGGGGGCCCGCATCCAAGAGACCCAGTACTTC.

CDR3 in DNA: TGTGCCAGCAGGGGAGTATCCTTGAGAGAGACCCAGTACTTC. As protein: CASRGVSLRETQYF. This chain links TRBV28 with TRBJ2-5; weak D call: TRBD2 (5 bases). From germline, CDR1 is MDHEN and CDR2 SYDVKM. The CDR3 runs 14 residues. The ends were cut back, 6 bases at V and 4 bases at J, with 15 bases in the middle.

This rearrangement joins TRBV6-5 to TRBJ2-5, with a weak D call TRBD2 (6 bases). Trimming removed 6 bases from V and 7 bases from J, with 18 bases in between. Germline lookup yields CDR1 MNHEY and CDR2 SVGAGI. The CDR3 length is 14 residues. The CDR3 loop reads CASSQLPGAGTQYF. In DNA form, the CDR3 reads TGTGCCAGCAGCCAACTACCGGGAGCCGGGACCCAGTACTTC.

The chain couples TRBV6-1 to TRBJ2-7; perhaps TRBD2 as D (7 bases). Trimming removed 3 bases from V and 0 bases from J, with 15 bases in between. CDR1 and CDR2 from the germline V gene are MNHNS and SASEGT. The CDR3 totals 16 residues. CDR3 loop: CASSEAGAAYSYEQYF. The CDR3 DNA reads TGTGCCAGCAGTGAGGCGGGGGCAGCGTACTCCTACGAGCAGTACTTC.

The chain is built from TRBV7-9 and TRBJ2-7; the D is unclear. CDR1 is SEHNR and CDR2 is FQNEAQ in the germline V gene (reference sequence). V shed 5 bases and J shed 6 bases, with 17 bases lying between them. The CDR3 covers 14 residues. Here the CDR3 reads CASSPRLGLSEQYF. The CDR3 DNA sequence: TGTGCCAGCAGCCCCCGCTTAGGCCTTAGCGAGCAGTACTTC.

The CDR3 region is CASSQQGDRGEQYF. The DNA for the CDR3 is TGTGCCAGCAGCCAACAAGGCGACAGGGGCGAGCAGTACTTC. The chain uses TRBV11-3 and TRBJ2-7; 8 bases are a match to TRBD1. The CDR3 extends over 14 amino acids. V shed 5 bases and J 6 bases; nucleotides not matched to a gene: 9. Germline CDR1 SGHNT, CDR2 YENEEA.

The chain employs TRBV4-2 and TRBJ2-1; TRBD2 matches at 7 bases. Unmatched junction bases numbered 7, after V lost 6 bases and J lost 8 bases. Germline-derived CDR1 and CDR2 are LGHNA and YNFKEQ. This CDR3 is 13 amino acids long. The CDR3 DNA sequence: TGTGCCAGCAGGGCGGGGGAGAGAGATGAGCAGTTCTTC. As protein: CASRAGERDEQFF.